This T cell receptor beta chain is drawn from a study of cytomegalovirus exposure and HLA in healthy donors. On this clone itself: Antigen unknown.

PCR used 60 Vbeta primers and 13 Jbeta primers. Profiled with immunoSEQ multiplex PCR; TCRdb holds only in-frame clones, not every one. The data contain under 140,000 clones, around 80% of them singletons. This CDR3 spans 16 amino acids. CDR1 is MNHNY, CDR2 SVGAGI, per germline (reference sequence). V shed 6 bases, J shed 5 bases, and the junction held 9 bases outside the gene matches. General study results and limits: Analysis was carried out at a later point, and it linked a missense DCLRE1C variant to TCR beta V- and J-gene trimming.

Each of the donors was a healthy bone marrow donor. The chain is built from TRBV6-6 and TRBJ1-5; 11 nucleotides match TRBD1. The receptor comes from a man younger than 45 in good health and CMV-seropositive. Sequenced input: PBMCs. CDR3 region: CASSSGTGGMDQPQHF. The CDR3, as DNA: TGTGCCAGCAGCTCCGGGACAGGGGGAATGGATCAGCCCCAGCATTTT.